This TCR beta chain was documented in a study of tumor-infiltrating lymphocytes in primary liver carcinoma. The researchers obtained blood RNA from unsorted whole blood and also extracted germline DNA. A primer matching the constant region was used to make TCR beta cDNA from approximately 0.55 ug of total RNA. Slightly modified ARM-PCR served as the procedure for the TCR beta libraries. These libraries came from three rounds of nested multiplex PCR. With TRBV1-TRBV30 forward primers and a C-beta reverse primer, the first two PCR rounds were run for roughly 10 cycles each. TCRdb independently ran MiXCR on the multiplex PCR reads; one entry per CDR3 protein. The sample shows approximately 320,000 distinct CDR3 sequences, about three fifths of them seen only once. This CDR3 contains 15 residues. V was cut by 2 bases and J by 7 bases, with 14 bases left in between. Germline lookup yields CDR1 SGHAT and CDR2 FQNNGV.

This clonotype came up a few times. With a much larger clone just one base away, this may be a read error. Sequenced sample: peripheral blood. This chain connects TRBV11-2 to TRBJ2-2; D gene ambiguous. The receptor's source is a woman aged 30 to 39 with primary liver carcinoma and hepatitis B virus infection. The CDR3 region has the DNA TGTGCCAGCAGCTTAAGGACCCCTCCCTTCGGGGAGCTGTTTTTT. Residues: CASSLRTPPFGELFF.